Listed below are T cell receptor beta chains from one sample, sequenced in a study of T-cell memory formation after mild COVID-19. One entry per CDR3 protein, called by TCRdb with MiXCR from the 5' RACE reads. This table holds about 200,000 distinct CDR3 sequences, over 9.5% found once. Source material: PBMCs or a T cell subset sorted from them (not recorded which). All receptors come from a man in his late teens or twenties who had mild COVID-19 (a few samples of this study predate the infection). Cell type and time point are not known. Each CDR3 is given with its conserved first and last residue. The D gene is left open where the match is weak. Some rows have no size entry. The others give once, few or many, or a class for an expanded clone.

size	V	D	J	DNA	CDR3
NA	TRBV18	NA	TRBJ2-7	TGTGCCAGCTCACCACAGGGGACGGACTCCTACGAGCAGTACTTC	CASSPQGTDSYEQYF
NA	TRBV4-2	TRBD1	TRBJ1-2	TGTGCCAGCAGCCAAGATCGACAGGGGTTTGGCTACACCTTC	CASSQDRQGFGYTF
NA	TRBV29-1	NA	TRBJ2-7	TGCAGCGTTGAAGGTCAGGGTTCAGGAAGTTACGAGCAGTACTTC	CSVEGQGSGSYEQYF
few	TRBV6-2/TRBV6-3	NA	TRBJ1-2	TGTGCCAGCTGCCGCGGGGAGTTAGCTAACTATGGCTACACCTTC	CASCRGELANYGYTF
many	TRBV5-1	TRBD1	TRBJ2-5	TGCGCCAGCAGCCCAACAGGGGACGCGGAGACCCAGTACTTC	CASSPTGDAETQYF
few	TRBV20-1	NA	TRBJ1-3	TGCAGTGCTAGAGGGACCTTAATGGGGAACACCATATATTTT	CSARGTLMGNTIYF
NA	TRBV7-2	NA	TRBJ2-3	TGTGCCAGCAGCCCCCTAGGGCCCAGGGATACGCAGTATTTT	CASSPLGPRDTQYF
once	TRBV9	NA	TRBJ1-3	TGTGCCAGCAGCCCCCGCCTCTCTGGAAACACCGTATATTTT	CASSPRLSGNTVYF
NA	TRBV12-3/TRBV12-4	NA	TRBJ2-3	TGTGCCAGCAGTTTAGACAGGTCTCAAGATACGCAGTATTTT	CASSLDRSQDTQYF
NA	TRBV7-2	NA	TRBJ2-1	TGTGCCAGCAGCCCCACCCCGAACGGGGCTGAGCAGTTCTTC	CASSPTPNGAEQFF
many	TRBV10-3	NA	TRBJ2-1	TGTGCCATCAGTGAGTCTGGGGCGCCCCGTTACAATGAGCAGTTCTTC	CAISESGAPRYNEQFF
NA	TRBV5-4	NA	TRBJ1-1	TGTGCCAGCAGCTGGGACTCCAGACCCAACACTGAAGCTTTCTTT	CASSWDSRPNTEAFF
few	TRBV12-3/TRBV12-4	TRBD2	TRBJ2-5	TGTGCCAGCAGTTCCCGACTAGCGGGGACTCCCACGGCCCAGTACTTC	CASSSRLAGTPTAQYF
NA	TRBV3-1	NA	TRBJ1-2	TGTGCCAGCAGCCGGACTTTGGCAGGGGACTATGGCTACACCTTC	CASSRTLAGDYGYTF
NA	TRBV7-2	NA	TRBJ2-7	TGTGCCAGCAGCTTAACGGACAGTCAATACGAGCAGTACTTC	CASSLTDSQYEQYF
few	TRBV5-5	NA	TRBJ1-6	TGTGCCAGCAGCTTGGTGGGGGCCCAGGGATTAAATTCACCCCTCCACTTT	CASSLVGAQGLNSPLHF
NA	TRBV7-2	NA	TRBJ2-2	TGTGCCAGCAGCTTCTATCACAGGGAGCTGTTTTTT	CASSFYHRELFF
many	TRBV7-2	NA	TRBJ2-3	TGTGCCAGCAGCTTACAGGCTAGTGCAGATACGCAGTATTTT	CASSLQASADTQYF
many	TRBV4-3	TRBD2	TRBJ2-3	TGCGCCAGCAGCCACGTAAGCGGGGGAACAGATACGCAGTATTTT	CASSHVSGGTDTQYF
NA	TRBV4-2	TRBD2	TRBJ2-5	TGTGCCAGCAGCCAACCCACCTCGGGGGGGCTCGAGACCCAGTACTTC	CASSQPTSGGLETQYF
few	TRBV6-5	NA	TRBJ2-3	TGTGCCAGCAGTTACGGGGTTTCTGGAGATACGCAGTATTTT	CASSYGVSGDTQYF
NA	TRBV20-1	TRBD1	TRBJ2-3	TGCAGTGCTAAACAGGGGAAGAATACGCAGTATTTT	CSAKQGKNTQYF
NA	TRBV11-2	NA	TRBJ2-2	TGTGCCAGCAGTTCAGCCGGGACGGCAAACAGCGGGGAGCTGTTTTTT	CASSSAGTANSGELFF
few	TRBV12-3/TRBV12-4	TRBD2	TRBJ2-4	TGTGCCAGCGGGGACGGACGTAGCGGGGGTGACATTCAGTACTTC	CASGDGRSGGDIQYF
NA	TRBV10-1	TRBD2	TRBJ2-3	TGCGCCAGCAGTGCCCCGGGACTAGCAGGCACAGATACGCAGTATTTT	CASSAPGLAGTDTQYF
NA	TRBV24-1	TRBD1	TRBJ2-5	TGTGCCACCAGTGGGGCCGGGACAGCTTTCCAAGAGACCCAGTACTTC	CATSGAGTAFQETQYF
NA	TRBV19	TRBD2	TRBJ2-3	TGTGCCAGTAGTCGCAACGGACTAGCGGGGGATGGTACGCAGTATTTT	CASSRNGLAGDGTQYF
few	TRBV7-2	NA	TRBJ1-6	TGTGCCAGCAGCCTAGAACGGGATTCACCCCTCCACTTT	CASSLERDSPLHF
few	TRBV24-1	TRBD1	TRBJ1-2	TGTGCCACCAGTGAGTCCGGGACAGGGACCGGCTACACCTTC	CATSESGTGTGYTF
many	TRBV20-1	NA	TRBJ1-4	TGCAGTGCTAGAGCCCCTCAGGGCGACGAAAAACTGTTTTTT	CSARAPQGDEKLFF
few	TRBV7-3	NA	TRBJ2-3	TGTGCCAGCAGATCAGGGGTTAGCACAGATACGCAGTATTTT	CASRSGVSTDTQYF
few	TRBV18	NA	TRBJ1-4	TGTGCCAGCTCACCAGGCCGGAGGACGGATGAAAAACTGTTTTTT	CASSPGRRTDEKLFF
NA	TRBV20-1	TRBD1	TRBJ1-6	TGCAGTGCTAGAGATGGACAGGAAAGGAGTTCACCCCTCCACTTT	CSARDGQERSSPLHF
NA	TRBV6-5	TRBD1	TRBJ1-1	TGTGCCAGCAGTTACTCGGGGACAGGTGAAGCTTTCTTT	CASSYSGTGEAFF
NA	TRBV3-1	TRBD2	TRBJ2-5	TGTGCCAGCAGCCATAGCGGGGGGACAAGATCGGCAGAGACCCAGTACTTC	CASSHSGGTRSAETQYF
many	TRBV20-1	NA	TRBJ2-5	TGCAGTGCACGCAAACCCGGGGCTCGACAAGAGACCCAGTACTTC	CSARKPGARQETQYF
few	TRBV28	NA	TRBJ1-5	TGTGCCAGCAGGCCCGGGGCCCATCAGCCCCAGCATTTT	CASRPGAHQPQHF
few	TRBV6-2/TRBV6-3	NA	TRBJ2-5	TGTGCCAGCAGTTCAGCGGCTCAAGAGACCCAGTACTTC	CASSSAAQETQYF
NA	TRBV7-2	NA	TRBJ1-5	TGTGCCAGCAGCTTAGCTGGGACTCCCCTGAAGGGGGTTAACAATCAGCCCCAGCATTTT	CASSLAGTPLKGVNNQPQHF
NA	TRBV25-1	NA	TRBJ2-1	TGTGCCAGCAGTGAATTAAGAGTGACCTACAATGAGCAGTTCTTC	CASSELRVTYNEQFF
NA	TRBV5-1	NA	TRBJ1-1	TGCGCCAGCAGCTTGGGACCTTCGGGGAGGGCGACTGAAGCTTTCTTT	CASSLGPSGRATEAFF
many	TRBV7-2	TRBD1	TRBJ2-1	TGTGCCAGCAGCTGGGACAGGGCGAATGAGCAGTTCTTC	CASSWDRANEQFF
NA	TRBV5-1	TRBD2	TRBJ2-1	TGCGCCAGCAGCAAAGCGGGGAGGAGCTCCTACAATGAGCAGTTCTTC	CASSKAGRSSYNEQFF
few	TRBV12-3/TRBV12-4	NA	TRBJ2-2	TGTGCCAGCAGACAAGACAGGCACACCGGGGAGCTGTTTTTT	CASRQDRHTGELFF
NA	TRBV7-2	TRBD2	TRBJ2-7	TGTGCCAGCAGCGCTCACAAGACTAGCGGGGGCCCCAGCTCCTACGAGCAGTACTTC	CASSAHKTSGGPSSYEQYF
many	TRBV7-2	NA	TRBJ2-7	TGTGCCAGCAGCTTAGCGGTTGGCCATACCTACGAGCAGTACTTC	CASSLAVGHTYEQYF
NA	TRBV4-3	NA	TRBJ2-7	TGCGCCAGCAGCCAAGTCGGAGGGGGCGCGAAGCAGTACTTC	CASSQVGGGAKQYF